The T cell receptor (beta chain) under discussion was sequenced for a study of T cell changes during pregnancy in multiple sclerosis. The method was immunoSEQ multiplex PCR; TCRdb's version includes in-frame clones alone and lacks a portion of them. Found here are about 100,000 clones, around 92% of them singletons; the top ten hold approximately 0.88%. The count of this clone is one. This receptor was obtained from a female donor with multiple sclerosis, enrolled in a pregnancy study. The source was peripheral blood, collected before pregnancy.

CDR3 amino acids: CASRGPSSYNEQFF. The DNA for the CDR3 is TGTGCCAGCAGGGGGCCAAGTTCCTACAATGAGCAGTTCTTC. The chain employs TRBV6-5 and TRBJ2-1; perhaps TRBD1 as D (5 bases). This CDR3 comprises 14 residues. Between the trimmed V and J ends, which lost 6 bases and 1 base, there was a span of 10 bases. Germline V lookup: CDR1 MNHEY, CDR2 SVGAGI.